The clone carrying this T cell receptor beta chain was picked up a small number of times. Its antigen is currently unknown. One entry per CDR3 protein, called by TCRdb with MiXCR from the 5' RACE reads. The table has more than 650,000 distinct CDR3 sequences, roughly 12% seen once. The data stem from a study of CD8 T cells in ankylosing spondylitis. General observations from the study: Clones linked with disease were CD8+ and fairly uncommon in the peripheral blood. A TCR beta motif made of several highly homologous variants seemed typical of ankylosing spondylitis blood.

The V and J ends lost 7 bases and 2 bases respectively, with 15 bases between them. This CDR3 has 14 amino acids. The germline V gene has CDR1 SGHRS and CDR2 YFSETQ. The receptor comes from a male donor with ankylosing spondylitis. Material for sequencing was blood, either unsorted or a sorted T cell fraction (not recorded which). V usage is TRBV5-1 and J usage is TRBJ2-5, with D unresolved. In DNA form, the CDR3 reads TGCGCCAGCTCGAGAGACGTCCCGCAAGAGACCCAGTACTTC. This codes for CASSRDVPQETQYF.